This T cell receptor beta chain came from a study of blood T cell repertoires in COVID-19. Germline CDR1 reads MDHEN; CDR2 reads SYDVKM. The CDR3 consists of 14 residues. V was clipped by 10 bases and J by 3 bases; unmatched bases: 10. TCRdb keeps only in-frame clones here, not all; method: immunoSEQ multiplex PCR. The sample consists of over 400,000 clones, 80% to 90% of them appearing once. This TCR was recovered from a human donor in a cohort sampled during active COVID-19. V usage is TRBV28 and J usage is TRBJ2-3; 7 bases fit TRBD1. Sequenced: peripheral blood. CDR3 sequence: CAIETGQRTDTQYF. The CDR3, as DNA: TGTGCCATTGAGACAGGGCAGCGGACAGATACGCAGTATTTT.